This T cell receptor (beta chain) emerged from a study of blood T cell repertoires in COVID-19. Looking at the study overall: Samples of COVID-19 (acute and convalescent) were obtained from the United States, Italy and Spain. In each case, the material was cDNA or gDNA derived from T cells, B-cell-depleted T cells, or PBMCs.

Authors' data handling: Counts of nucleated cells, estimated from reference gene primer amplification, were obtained. Assay: immunoSEQ multiplex PCR; the TCRdb copy retains only in-frame clones and omits some. Clonal size and the V and J genes are those of that table, whereas D and trimming came from the DNA. Among some 170,000 clones listed, 80% to 90% were seen once. Germline V gene data show CDR1 as SQVTM and CDR2 as ANQGSEA. V gave up 7 bases and J gave up 4 bases, with 13 bases separating them. This CDR3 is 12 amino acids long. The sequenced sample consisted of peripheral blood. The origin of this receptor is a man in his forties or fifties with acute or convalescent COVID-19. V and J are TRBV29-1 and TRBJ1-1; a possible D gene is TRBD1 (6 bases). DNA of the CDR3: TGCAGCGGACGTACAGGGTCCACTGAAGCTTTCTTT. Translation gives CSGRTGSTEAFF.